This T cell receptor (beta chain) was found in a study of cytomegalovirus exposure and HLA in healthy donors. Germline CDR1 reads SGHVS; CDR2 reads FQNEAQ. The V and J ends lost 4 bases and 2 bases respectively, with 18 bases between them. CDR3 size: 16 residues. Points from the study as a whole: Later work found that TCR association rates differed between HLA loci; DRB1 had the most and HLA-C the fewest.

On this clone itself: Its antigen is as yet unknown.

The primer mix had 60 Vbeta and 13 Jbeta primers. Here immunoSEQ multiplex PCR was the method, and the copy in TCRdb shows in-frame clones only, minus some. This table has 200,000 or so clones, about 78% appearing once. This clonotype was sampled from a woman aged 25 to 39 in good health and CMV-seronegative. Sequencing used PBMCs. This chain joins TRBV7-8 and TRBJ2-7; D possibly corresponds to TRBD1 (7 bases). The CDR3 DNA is TGTGCCAGCAGCTCCTCTCCCGACAGGGAGGCCTACGAGCAGTACTTC. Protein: CASSSSPDREAYEQYF.